The sequence of this TCR beta chain was determined in a study of blood T cells in healthy people across ages (dated by TCRdb to the mid-2010s). For context, the study as a whole: In model experiments, roughly one uniquely barcoded TCR beta cDNA molecule per two T cells was captured by template switching. For two donors (one aged 18 to 29 and one aged 80 or older), the study analyzed two additional independent replicas of 1 million unique cDNA reads from the same blood draw. The donors were divided into four age groups: young (average approximately 15 years), middle-aged (about 39), aged (approximately 62) and long-lived (roughly 88). Donors of different ages were randomly distributed across sequencing lanes to avoid experimental bias. The study measured age-related changes in TCR beta repertoire diversity using deep sequencing normalized with unique cDNA molecular identifiers. Study-wide conclusions, independent of this receptor: Compared with the aged group, the long-lived group had more naive CD4+ T cells, fewer expanded clones and increased TCR diversity, a pattern suggesting age selection. Conclusive comparison of naive and antigen-experienced compartments was prevented by the profiling of bulk unsorted PBMCs. The percentage of naive T cells measured by flow cytometry correlated strongly with observed TCR beta diversity. The CMV infection status of donors was not known, potentially confounding age-related changes in expanded clonotypes. Estimates of total diversity based on one million sequenced T cells were considered lower bounds and underestimates. As age increased, observed TCR beta diversity per million T cells dropped in a roughly linear way, and a significant reduction was already evident by age 40.

The approximately 39 donors, aged 6 to 90 years, were systemically healthy Caucasian individuals from Russia. Each donor gave approximately 9.4 milliliters of peripheral blood, drawn into EDTA-treated Vacutainer tubes. PBMCs were isolated by Ficoll-Paque density-gradient centrifugation, with at least 6.5 million obtained per sample. Total RNA, at least 6 micrograms per sample, was extracted from PBMCs with Trizol reagent. For every donor, flow cytometry on a PBMC aliquot measured the percentage of naive CD45RAhigh/CD27high T cells. The library was obtained by 5' RACE. Instrument on record: Illumina HiSeq 2500. A second PCR of 7 to 11 cycles was performed with a sample-barcoded 5' primer and a J-beta primer mix. Each TCR beta cDNA molecule received a unique molecular identifier from a template-switch 5' adaptor carrying 12 random nucleotides. At least 2.5 million CDR3-containing paired-end reads were obtained from each sample. The Mint cDNA synthesis kit, primed by a TRBC-specific oligonucleotide, was used to synthesize first-strand cDNA from all RNA. Following uracil-DNA glycosylase treatment, a first 18-cycle PCR with universal primers M1SS and BC2_uni_R was performed on all cDNA. The study's own analysis went as follows. Normalization of each sample was performed by random selection of 1 million high-quality reads, each carrying a distinct molecular identifier. Reads sharing molecular identifiers were discarded rather than binned into consensus sequences. MiTCR, with a Q25 quality threshold and the strictest error-elimination algorithm, was used for CDR3 identification, clonotype clustering and error correction. A nonparametric unseen species model with Euler transformation was used to estimate a lower bound on total TCR beta diversity. In TCRdb, the public reads were trimmed at Q25 with fastp and aligned with MiXCR, with productive beta chains retained. Rows are unified per CDR3 protein, each entry keeping the most common DNA and genes. What appears here as the V and J calls and clone size reflects TCRdb's work, not the paper's. The sample records fewer than 900,000 distinct CDR3 sequences, roughly 41% of which are singletons. The ten largest make up 20% to 25% of the sample.

A remark on this clonotype: The antigen this receptor binds is unknown. The junction and the germline gene differ at one end; a read error may be behind it.

The receptor's source is a woman aged 55 to 70 in good health. Sequences were obtained from blood.

The DNA sequence follows: TGTGCTAGCAGCTTAGGTTCAGAGACCCAGTTCTTC. This translates into CASSLGSETQFF. The V and J segments used are TRBV7-7 and TRBJ2-1; no D gene is confidently identified. The germline V gene (reference sequence) supplies CDR1 SSHAT and CDR2 FNYEAQ. The CDR3 runs 12 amino acids, cysteine and phenylalanine included. Of all the DNA, just the CDR3 is kept, 36 bases in frame from base 1.